Each of the 14 T cell receptor beta chains below was sequenced from the same sample in a study of CD8 T cells in Susac syndrome. Random hexamers were used to reverse transcribe the RNA input (about 0.5 to 1 ug). TCRdb processed the immunoSEQ multiplex PCR reads anew with MiXCR; each CDR3 protein has one entry. This table holds about 280,000 distinct CDR3 sequences, roughly 84% found once. Material for sequencing was CD8+ T cells from PBMCs. The receptors come from a human donor with multiple sclerosis.

V is TRBV28 and J is TRBJ1-5; D gene uncertain. The CDR3 length is 15 residues. Trimming left V 4 bases short and J 6 bases short, with 16 bases between. Per germline, CDR1 MDHEN and CDR2 SYDVKM. The CDR3 is CASSSKPFTPQPQHF. The CDR3 nucleotides read TGTGCCAGCAGTTCCAAACCCTTTACCCCTCAGCCCCAGCATTTT.

The rearrangement links TRBV21-1 to TRBJ1-4; the D segment call TRBD1 is taken from the table without a DNA check. TRBV21-1 is described as a pseudogene. The CDR3 is 15 amino acids. The CDR3 sequence: CASSTPGTGNEKLFF. The CDR3 coding sequence is TGTGCCAGCAGCACCCCCGGGACAGGGAATGAAAAACTGTTTTTT.

This chain connects TRBV28 to TRBJ2-7, with D perhaps assigned TRBD1 or TRBD2 (6 bases each). CDR3 length equals 15 residues. CDR1 MDHEN and CDR2 SYDVKM come from the germline V gene. V lost 6 bases and J lost 2, with 17 bases in between. The CDR3 DNA sequence: TGTGCCAGCAGAACCGACAGGAGGGGACCCTACGAGCAGTACTTC. This codes for CASRTDRRGPYEQYF.

CDR3: CASSVGGRGIYEQYF. DNA for the CDR3: TGTGCCAGCAGCGTAGGAGGAAGGGGGATCTACGAGCAGTACTTC. The chain uses TRBV9 and TRBJ2-7; tentatively, D is TRBD1 (6 bases). The V end lost 0 bases, the J end lost 3 bases, and 13 bases lay between the germline ends. CDR1 SGDLS and CDR2 YYNGEE come from the germline V gene. This CDR3 is built from 15 residues. Using reference TRBV9 and TRBJ2-7 for the parts outside the CDR3, the full variable domain is DSGVTQTPKHLITATGQRVTLRCSPRSGDLSVYWYQQSLDQGLQFLIQYYNGEERAKGNILERFSAQQFPDLHSELNLSSLELGDSALYFCASSVGGRGIYEQYFGPGTRLTVT.

The rearrangement links TRBV9 to TRBJ1-2; no clear D. CDR1 SGDLS and CDR2 YYNGEE come from the germline V gene. The CDR3 totals 16 residues. The V gene lost 4 bases and the J gene lost 8 bases, with 24 bases spanning the gap. The CDR3 nucleotides read TGTGCCAGCAGCACCTCCGAGACGGGCGCGAGTAAAGGCTACACCTTC. It codes for CASSTSETGASKGYTF. The full variable domain, in which reference TRBV9 and TRBJ1-2 provide the parts outside the CDR3, is DSGVTQTPKHLITATGQRVTLRCSPRSGDLSVYWYQQSLDQGLQFLIQYYNGEERAKGNILERFSAQQFPDLHSELNLSSLELGDSALYFCASSTSETGASKGYTFGSGTRLTVV.

The chain has TRBV25-1 and TRBJ2-5, with unresolved D. CDR1 and CDR2 from the germline V gene are MGHDK and SYGVNS. The CDR3 runs 11 residues. The V and J ends lost 2 bases and 7 bases respectively, with 5 bases between them. CDR3 residues: CASSEERTQYF. The CDR3 DNA follows: TGTGCCAGCAGTGAAGAAAGGACCCAGTACTTC.

V usage is TRBV28 and J usage is TRBJ2-1, with TRBD2 identical over 7 bases. The CDR3 covers 16 residues. Trimming took 2 bases from V and 2 from J; bases not matched to a gene: 6. Germline CDR1 reads MDHEN; CDR2 reads SYDVKM. The CDR3 DNA is TGTGCCAGCAGTTTAGAGGCGGGAGTGACCTACAATGAGCAGTTCTTC. Translated, it gives CASSLEAGVTYNEQFF.

This clonotype was found a few times. The chain combines TRBV2 with TRBJ1-1; the D is unclear. CDR3 length equals 12 residues. Germline-derived CDR1 and CDR2 are SNHLY and FYNNEI. Trimming took off 1 base at V and 0 bases at J, with 0 bases between the two ends. The CDR3 DNA reads TGTGCCAGCAGTGAAGTGAACACTGAAGCTTTCTTT. Protein: CASSEVNTEAFF. The variable domain in full, with the rest retrieved from reference TRBV2 and TRBJ1-1, is EPEVTQTPSHQVTQMGQEVILRCVPISNHLYFYWYRQILGQKVEFLVSFYNNEISEKSEIFDDQFSVERPDGSNFTLKIRSTKLEDSAMYFCASSEVNTEAFFGQGTRLTVV.

Remarks on this clonotype: The junction departs from the called germline gene at one end, perhaps through a read error. This chain links TRBV5-1 with TRBJ1-1, with TRBD1 as a possible D gene (6 bases). CDR3 size: 16 residues. Germline loops: CDR1 SGHRS, CDR2 YFSETQ. Here the CDR3 reads CASSLEGVRWDTGAFF. The CDR3 DNA sequence: TGCGCCAGCAGCTTGGAAGGCGTCAGGTGGGACACTGGAGCTTTCTTT.

J is TRBJ1-1 and V is TRBV5-1, with TRBD1 as a possible D gene (5 bases). The ends were cut back, 2 bases at V and 4 bases at J, with 12 bases in the middle. The CDR3 spans 14 residues. Germline-derived CDR1 and CDR2 are SGHRS and YFSETQ. As DNA, the CDR3 is TGCGCCAGCAGCTTTCAGGGCGCATCCACTGAAGCTTTCTTT. Protein product: CASSFQGASTEAFF.

The chain carries TRBV28 and TRBJ2-1; TRBD1 matches at 8 bases. The length of the CDR3 is 15 residues. After removal of 3 bases from V and 6 bases from J, the junction contained 7 bases not matched to a gene. From germline, CDR1 is MDHEN and CDR2 SYDVKM. Written as DNA, the CDR3 is TGTGCCAGCAGTTTGTTGGACAGGGAGTTCAATGAGCAGTTCTTC. Protein sequence: CASSLLDREFNEQFF.

This clonotype was seen more than once but under ten times. The genes are TRBV27 and TRBJ2-2; D gene unclear. This CDR3 is 14 amino acids long. The ends were cut back, 5 bases at V and 0 bases at J, with 7 bases in the middle. Germline CDR1 is MNHEY and CDR2 is SMNVEV (reference sequence). The CDR3 DNA sequence: TGTGCCAGCAGTCCTCCTACGAACACCGGGGAGCTGTTTTTT. Protein: CASSPPTNTGELFF.

The chain joins TRBV19 to TRBJ1-2; 8 nucleotides agree with TRBD1. The CDR3 consists of 16 residues. Germline CDR1 reads LNHDA; CDR2 reads SQIVND (reference sequence). The V and J ends lost 6 bases and 5 bases, in that order; junction bases with no gene match: 14. The CDR3 coding sequence is TGTGCCAGTAGCGATCTCTGGACAGGGAGGAATTATGGCTACACCTTC. Its translation: CASSDLWTGRNYGYTF.

The chain links TRBV11-2 to TRBJ2-1; unclear D gene. This CDR3 is 13 amino acids long. Trimming stripped 5 bases from V and 10 bases from J, with 15 bases between. Per germline, CDR1 SGHAT and CDR2 FQNNGV. CDR3 sequence (DNA): TGTGCCAGCAGCCTCCTTTCAGGTGGGGAGCAGTTCTTC. It is translated as CASSLLSGGEQFF.